This T cell receptor beta chain was recovered during a study of T cell responses to AZD1222 COVID-19 vaccine (dated by TCRdb to the early 2020s). Regarding the study in general: AZD1222 recipients whose second dose came at about 4 weeks and those whose second dose came at about 12 weeks were combined into one group, since spike-specific TCR depth and breadth did not differ between the two schedules. A total of about 250 trial participants underwent TCR sequencing, of whom more than 200 had received two doses of AZD1222 and around 25 had received two doses of the MenACWY control vaccine. Trial participants were enrolled into age subgroups of 18-55, 56-69 and 70-plus years, which contained about 150, 27 and 61 TCR-sequenced participants, respectively.

On the study overall, not on this receptor specifically: Most participants were white British and females outnumbered males, and the authors suggested that clonal diversity may have been underestimated. Nearly half of unique spike-specific TCRs reportedly recognized epitopes outside regions mutated in the B.1.351 and B.1.1.7 variants. In the small 56-69-year group, the increase in depth fell short of significance, most likely because of low power. The whole spike protein was spanned by vaccine-associated CD4 TCRs, and dominant responses were seen in regions 160-218 and 743-854. Conclusions about previously exposed vaccinees are limited because only five to seven AZD1222 recipients were SARS-CoV-2 seropositive at baseline. Because no day 14 peak-response samples were available, the repertoires could be characterized only after the peak T cell response. After two AZD1222 doses, spike-specific TCR breadth and depth were significantly higher than at day 0 and than in MenACWY recipients.

The sample's time point label is to be understood as: baseline before first vaccination. The vaccinee samples were drawn from two UK trials, COV001 and COV002, one of which was a single-blind randomized controlled phase 2/3 trial testing AZD1222 (ChAdOx1 nCoV-19) in healthy adults. For TCRbeta chain sequencing, PBMC samples were collected from trial participants at day 0 and at day 28 after the second dose. The CDR3 covers 16 residues, taking in both the cysteine and the phenylalanine. Only CDR3 DNA remains: 48 bases, in frame from the first base. In the germline V gene, CDR1 corresponds to SNHLY and CDR2 to FYNNEI. At the junction V is shortened by 1 base and J by 4 bases, with 14 bases in between. The CDR3 regions of human TCRbeta chains were subjected to immunosequencing. In the original analysis: TCRs in the repertoires were matched against a reference library of SARS-CoV-2-specific TCRs that had been generated with the MIRA antigen-specificity platform. Breadth was defined as the fraction of unique TCRs that were SARS-CoV-2-associated, and depth was defined as the fraction of total T cells that were SARS-CoV-2-associated. Using the MIRA data, each spike-specific TCR was assigned both to the spike region to which the TCR was reactive and to a CD4 or CD8 class. Log10-transformed breadth and depth values were compared by one-way ANOVA with Sidak's multiple comparisons tests. TCRdb took this table from immuneACCESS and kept in-frame rearrangements with V and J called. Such tables lack part of the clones; where checked against another copy, unresolved V genes explain under half of the gap, and the rest is unexplained. The V and J calls and the clone size are those of that table, but D and trimming were determined from the DNA. A total of nearly 110,000 clones appear in this sample, more than 80% of them only once. Of the sample, roughly 6.5% is held by the ten largest clones.

Of note for this clone: The specificity of this receptor is unknown. No much larger clonotype is one base removed from it; base qualities were not supplied.

This TCR derives from an adult in good health. The sample in question was peripheral blood, obtained on day 0 of AZD1222 vaccination. Here the chain combines TRBV2 and TRBJ1-5, with a weak D call of TRBD1 (5 bases match). The nucleotide sequence is TGTGCCAGCAGTGAAGGGTTGGGGGGGAGGAATCAGCCCCAGCATTTT. Its protein product is CASSEGLGGRNQPQHF.